This T cell receptor (beta chain) stems from a study of control samples from healthy donors and cancer patients. TCRdb's copy holds only in-frame clones and misses some; the assay was immunoSEQ multiplex PCR. The sample holds about 130,000 clones, roughly 94% seen once. V lost 2 bases and J lost 3; bases outside the gene matches: 7. The CDR3 extends over 15 amino acids. Germline CDR1 reads SGHDT; CDR2 reads YYEEEE. Source material: PBMCs. The rearrangement links TRBV5-6 to TRBJ2-7; 8 nucleotides align to TRBD2. The source of this sequence is a man between 60 and 70 years old with colorectal cancer. CDR3 in DNA: TGTGCCAGCAGCTTAGGAGCGGGGGCCTTCTACGAGCAGTACTTC. It encodes CASSLGAGAFYEQYF.